The 20 T cell receptor beta chains given below trace back to one sample, sequenced in a study of monozygotic twins with inflammatory bowel disease. No DNA is given; TCRdb re-called the 5' RACE reads and lists each CDR3 protein once. This table lists approximately 210,000 distinct CDR3 sequences. Sequenced material: blood. These receptors all come from a human donor with ulcerative colitis or Crohn's disease, or a healthy co-twin of an affected twin (not recorded which).

The rearrangement links TRBV29-1 to TRBJ1-2. The germline V gene has CDR1 SQVTM and CDR2 ANQGSEA. The CDR3 spans 13 residues. CDR3 in amino acids: CSVPEWGLYGYTF. Variable domain in full (rest from reference TRBV29-1 and TRBJ1-2): SAVISQKPSRDICQRGTSLTIQCQVDSQVTMMFWYRQQPGQSLTLIATANQGSEATYESGFVIDKFPISRPNLTFSTLTVSNMSPEDSSIYLCSVPEWGLYGYTFGSGTRLTVV.

The chain recombines TRBV9 with TRBJ2-1; TCRdb returns TRBD1, unconfirmable since there is no DNA. The CDR3 contains 15 residues. Germline CDR1 reads SGDLS; CDR2 reads YYNGEE. The CDR3 region is CASSGTGTGVNEQFF. Together with reference TRBV9 and TRBJ2-1, the CDR3 gives the full variable domain: DSGVTQTPKHLITATGQRVTLRCSPRSGDLSVYWYQQSLDQGLQFLIQYYNGEERAKGNILERFSAQQFPDLHSELNLSSLELGDSALYFCASSGTGTGVNEQFFGPGTRLTVL.

The chain couples TRBV6-6 to TRBJ1-4; as DNA is missing, the TRBD1 call by TCRdb cannot be tested. CDR3 length: 14 residues. Germline V lookup: CDR1 MNHNY, CDR2 SVGAGI (reference sequence). CDR3 region: CASSYEGQGGKLFF.

The chain combines TRBV7-2 with TRBJ1-4; TCRdb's D call of TRBD1 is untestable without DNA. Germline lookup yields CDR1 SGHTA and CDR2 FQGNSA. The CDR3 runs to 16 residues. CDR3 residues: CASSLAPGHMIEKLFF.

The genes are TRBV11-2 and TRBJ2-3; checking the TCRdb D call of TRBD2 is not possible without DNA. In germline, CDR1 is SGHAT, CDR2 FQNNGV. This CDR3 region has 15 residues. CDR3 region: CASSYLGLYTDTQYF.

The rearrangement links TRBV7-2 to TRBJ2-1. Looked up from germline, CDR1 is SGHTA and CDR2 is FQGNSA. CDR3 size: 15 residues. CDR3 region: CASSLGRVLDIEQFF.

The chain employs TRBV7-9 and TRBJ1-6; TCRdb calls TRBD1, which cannot be checked without DNA. Germline-derived CDR1 and CDR2 are SEHNR and FQNEAQ (reference sequence). This CDR3 has 17 residues. CDR3 amino acids: CASSLGQGSPYNSPLHF.

The chain employs TRBV20-1 and TRBJ2-1; TCRdb names TRBD2, which stays unverified in the absence of DNA. This CDR3 spans 15 amino acids. Per germline, CDR1 DFQATT and CDR2 SNEGSKA (reference sequence). CDR3 in amino acids: CSAPPLAGGPGEQFF.

The chain is built from TRBV9 and TRBJ1-1. The germline V gene encodes CDR1 SGDLS and CDR2 YYNGEE. The CDR3 has 14 residues. CDR3 region: CASSVQSAGTEAFF.

V gene TRBV7-6 combines with J gene TRBJ2-5; TCRdb's D gene call, TRBD1, goes unchecked for lack of DNA. This CDR3 has 13 residues. The V gene's germline CDR1 is SGHVS and CDR2 FNYEAQ. CDR3 residues: CASSSGTEETQYF.

The chain carries TRBV12-3 or TRBV12-4 and TRBJ2-1. The CDR3 is 16 residues long. The CDR3 reads CASSLVTSTLADEQFF.

This sequence joins TRBV29-1 and TRBJ1-2; the D gene TCRdb calls, TRBD1, cannot be checked with no DNA. This CDR3 region has 15 residues. Germline V gives CDR1 SQVTM, CDR2 ANQGSEA. The CDR3 sequence is CSVEDLGQNNYGYTF.

The chain carries TRBV18 and TRBJ1-1; the TCRdb call, TRBD1, lacks DNA for checking. CDR3 length equals 15 residues. Germline V CDR1 and CDR2: KGHSH, LQKENI. CDR3 protein: CASSPGTGSYTEAFF.

The chain couples TRBV7-6 to TRBJ1-4. From germline, CDR1 is SGHVS and CDR2 FNYEAQ. CDR3 length: 14 amino acids. CDR3 region: CASSLRADGEKLFF.

The V and J genes are TRBV4-1 and TRBJ2-3; TCRdb reports TRBD2, a call that lacks DNA to check it against. The CDR3 runs to 15 residues. CDR1 and CDR2 (germline): MGHRA, YSYEKL. CDR3: CASSQGTSSTDTQYF.

J is TRBJ2-1 and V is TRBV5-1; TCRdb outputs TRBD2, but without DNA this stays unchecked. Looked up from germline, CDR1 is SGHRS and CDR2 is YFSETQ. The CDR3 is made up of 17 amino acids. This CDR3 reads CASSLGSASGSYNEQFF.

The chain carries TRBV5-1 and TRBJ1-1; the TCRdb D gene call, TRBD1, has no DNA to confirm it. The CDR3 runs 16 residues. CDR1 and CDR2 (germline): SGHRS, YFSETQ. CDR3 in amino acids: CASSSPGQGSGTEAFF.

The V and J genes are TRBV30 and TRBJ1-5; TCRdb selects TRBD1, and the lack of DNA leaves this call unchecked. Germline V gene data show CDR1 as GTSNPN and CDR2 as SVGIG (reference sequence). CDR3 length equals 15 residues. The CDR3: CAWSTQRGAGQPQHF.

The chain couples TRBV16 to TRBJ1-5. The CDR3 extends over 16 amino acids. CDR1 KGHSY and CDR2 FQNENV come from the germline V gene. The CDR3 sequence is CASSTSRLISNQPQHF. The whole variable domain, filled in from reference TRBV16 and TRBJ1-5, reads GEEVAQTPKHLVRGEGQKAKLYCAPIKGHSYVFWYQQVLKNEFKFLISFQNENVFDETGMPKERFSAKCLPNSPCSLEIQATKLEDSAVYFCASSTSRLISNQPQHFGDGTRLSIL.

J is TRBJ2-7 and V is TRBV7-2; checking the TCRdb D call of TRBD1 is not possible without DNA. The germline V gene has CDR1 SGHTA and CDR2 FQGNSA. There are 14 residues in the CDR3. CDR3 sequence: CASSLGRRAGEQYF.